Here is one T cell receptor (beta chain) with its context. TCRdb used MiXCR to reprocess the PCR reads, holding one entry per CDR3 protein. The data hold about 640,000 distinct CDR3 sequences, with nearly 20% observed a single time. This sample is drawn from a study of molecular identifiers for immune sequencing clone quantification. Germline V lookup: CDR1 MGHRA, CDR2 YSYEKL. V shed 4 bases and J 0 bases; nucleotides not matched to a gene: 4. The CDR3 runs to 15 residues. Sorting captured naive CD8 T cells as CD8+CD4-CCR7+CD45RA+. Specimen: naive CD8+ T cells from blood, with Jurkat cell RNA spiked in. Sample subset: FACS-sorted CD8+CD4-CCR7+CD45RA+ naive T cells. The sequence was obtained from a human donor in good health. Some libraries in this study had Jurkat cell RNA spiked in. The chain has TRBV4-1 and TRBJ1-1, with 8 nucleotides matching TRBD1. CDR3 loop: CASSPGTGVNTEAFF. The CDR3 DNA follows: TGCGCCAGCAGCCCAGGGACAGGAGTGAACACTGAAGCTTTCTTT.